This TCR beta chain was retrieved from a study of blood T cells in healthy people across ages. Using a J-beta primer mix together with a sample-barcoded 5' primer, a second PCR was run for roughly 7 to 11 cycles. One entry per CDR3 protein, called by TCRdb with MiXCR from the 5' RACE reads. The profile shows about 1.1 million distinct CDR3 sequences, 35% to 40% of them singletons. The sample holds many counts of this clonotype. V lost 3 bases to trimming and J lost 7 bases; unmatched junction nucleotides: 2. The CDR3 length is 14 residues. J is TRBJ1-4 and V is TRBV12-3 or TRBV12-4; 10 bases map to TRBD1. This TCR came from a man younger than 35 in good health. The sequenced material came from blood. CDR3 in amino acids: CASSLTGGGEKLFF. CDR3 coding DNA: TGTGCCAGCAGTTTGACAGGGGGCGGTGAAAAACTGTTTTTT.